This T cell receptor beta chain was retrieved from a study of blood T cell repertoires in COVID-19 (dated by TCRdb to 2020 to 2021). About the full investigation: Collaborator samples came from the United States, Italy and Spain and covered acute and convalescent phases of COVID-19. Samples were obtained from the ongoing ImmuneRACE study (first 160 participants) and from about 1,300 subjects provided by 6 global collaborators. The repertoires were made available in a free public database intended to serve as a resource for research on the immune response to SARS-CoV-2. Nearly every sample came with metadata listing a de-identified subject ID, COVID-19 status, age in years and sex. HLA class I and class II types, where available, came from metadata supplied by the sample provider rather than from assay-based typing. Deeply sampled blood TCRbeta repertoires from subjects exposed to, actively infected with, or recovered from COVID-19 were included in the dataset. The prospective study material was composed of cDNA or gDNA derived from T cells, B-cell-depleted T cells, or PBMCs. Points the paper makes about the study in general: How much clinical and demographic metadata was included differed by source and by participant, and the metadata was provided uncurated.

TCRbeta CDR3 regions were amplified from genomic DNA using the immunoSEQ Assay, a bias-controlled multiplex PCR. The authors processed their data as follows. Within the assay, amplification of reference gene primers was used to estimate how many nucleated cells each sample contained. To quantify the absolute abundance of each unique TCRbeta CDR3 rearrangement, sequence reads were collapsed and filtered. For each sample, productive Simpson clonality was calculated by taking the square root of Simpson's diversity index across productive rearrangements. What TCRdb holds here is the immuneACCESS table cut down to in-frame rearrangements. Part of the clones is not present; checked against another copy, under half of the missing clones reflect an unresolved V gene, and the others are unexplained. D and trimming come from the DNA, and the V and J calls and clone size come from that table. The sample profile shows roughly 260,000 clones; about 90% of them were found once. The ten largest clonotypes hold roughly 3.6% of the sample.

V is pared back by 0 bases and J by 9 bases, with 10 bases lying between the germline termini. Including cysteine and phenylalanine, the CDR3 has 14 amino acids. The CDR3 DNA has 42 bases and is translated from base 1. For CDR1 and CDR2, the germline V gene lists SGHRS and YFSETQ. Whole blood was collected in K2EDTA tubes by collaborating institutions according to the institutions' own protocols. Collaborator samples were shipped for TCRbeta analysis as frozen whole blood, isolated PBMCs, or DNA extracted from either sample type. In regard to this clone: Its antigen is unknown. Qualities for individual bases were not recorded, and no much larger clone is one base off.

This chain joins TRBV5-1 to TRBJ1-6; the D gene cannot be resolved reliably. This TCR was recovered from a woman between 40 and 55 years old with acute or convalescent COVID-19. Sequenced material: peripheral blood. The DNA reads TGCGCCAGCAGCTTGGACAGCTCCATTTCACCCCTCCACTTT. Translated, it reads CASSLDSSISPLHF.